This T cell receptor beta chain was retrieved from a study of T-cell memory formation after mild COVID-19. Broader study findings: Contracting CD4+ clones were located mainly in CM and EM, and CD8+ clones in EMRA. Clones shrinking from day 15 to 85 showed even CD4/CD8 mixes; later expanders tilted CD4+. In pre-infection memory, a portion of responding clones appeared, which suggested that cross-reactive memory joined. Second-wave clones reaching peak frequency on day 37 lacked confirmed SARS-CoV-2 specificity.

In this sample, this clonotype turned up a few times. Its antigen is currently unknown. After removal of 4 bases from V and 1 base from J, the junction contained 5 bases not matched to a gene. This CDR3 is built from 15 residues. The germline V gene has CDR1 MDHEN and CDR2 SYDVKM. Each CDR3 protein gets one entry after TCRdb re-called the 5' RACE reads with MiXCR. Of 300,000 to 400,000 distinct CDR3 sequences in the sample, 25% to 30% were seen once. The TCR was taken from an adult woman who had mild COVID-19 (a few samples of this study predate the infection). Cell type and time point are not known. The sequenced material came from PBMCs or a T cell subset sorted from them (not recorded which). The chain combines TRBV28 with TRBJ2-5; 8 bases align to TRBD1. CDR3 residues: CASSSRQGPQETQYF. In DNA, the CDR3 is TGTGCCAGCAGTTCCAGACAGGGGCCCCAAGAGACCCAGTACTTC. Full variable domain (remainder filled in from reference TRBV28 and TRBJ2-5): DVKVTQSSRYLVKRTGEKVFLECVQDMDHENMFWYRQDPGLGLRLIYFSYDVKMKEKGDIPEGYSVSREKKERFSLILESASTNQTSMYLCASSSRQGPQETQYFGPGTRLLVL.